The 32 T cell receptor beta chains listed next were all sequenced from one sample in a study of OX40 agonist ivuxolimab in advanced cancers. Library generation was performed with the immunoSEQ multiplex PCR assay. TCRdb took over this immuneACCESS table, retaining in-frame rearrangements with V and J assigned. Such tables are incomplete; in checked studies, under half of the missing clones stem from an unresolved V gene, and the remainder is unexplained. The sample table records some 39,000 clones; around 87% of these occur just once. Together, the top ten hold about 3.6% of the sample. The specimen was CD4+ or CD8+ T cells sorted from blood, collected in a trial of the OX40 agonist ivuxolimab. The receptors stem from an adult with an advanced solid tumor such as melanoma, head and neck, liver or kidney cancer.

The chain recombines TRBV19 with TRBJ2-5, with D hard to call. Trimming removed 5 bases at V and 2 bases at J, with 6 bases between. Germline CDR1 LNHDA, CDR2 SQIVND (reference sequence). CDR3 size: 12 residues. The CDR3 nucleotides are TGTGCCAGTAGTCTGAATCAAGAGACCCAGTACTTC. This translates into CASSLNQETQYF.

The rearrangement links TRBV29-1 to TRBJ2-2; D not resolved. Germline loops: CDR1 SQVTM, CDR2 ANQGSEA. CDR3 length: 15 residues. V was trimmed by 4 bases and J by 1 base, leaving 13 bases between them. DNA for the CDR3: TGCAGCGTTGCTGAACGTCCAAGGAACACCGGGGAGCTGTTTTTT. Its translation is CSVAERPRNTGELFF.

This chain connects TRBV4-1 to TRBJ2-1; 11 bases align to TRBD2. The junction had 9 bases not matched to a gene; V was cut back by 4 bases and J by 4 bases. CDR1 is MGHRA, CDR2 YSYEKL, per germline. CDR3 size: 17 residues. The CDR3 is CASSRQGLAAHYNEQFF. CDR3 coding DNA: TGCGCCAGCAGCCGGCAGGGACTAGCGGCCCATTACAATGAGCAGTTCTTC.

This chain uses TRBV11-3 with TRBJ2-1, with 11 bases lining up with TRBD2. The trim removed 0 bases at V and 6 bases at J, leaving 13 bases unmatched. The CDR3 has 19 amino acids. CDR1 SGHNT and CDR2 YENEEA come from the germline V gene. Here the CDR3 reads CASSLDSGASGRLPNEQFF. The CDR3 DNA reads TGTGCCAGCAGCTTAGATAGTGGGGCTAGCGGGAGGCTCCCCAATGAGCAGTTCTTC.

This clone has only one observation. CDR3 in amino acids: CASRALGTYSNQPQHF. CDR3 DNA sequence: TGTGCCAGCAGGGCCCTCGGGACCTATAGCAATCAGCCCCAGCATTTT. The V and J genes are TRBV28 and TRBJ1-5, with D tentatively TRBD1 (5 bases). V lost 6 bases and J lost 0, with 15 bases in between. The CDR3 extends over 16 amino acids. CDR1 is MDHEN and CDR2 is SYDVKM in the germline V gene.

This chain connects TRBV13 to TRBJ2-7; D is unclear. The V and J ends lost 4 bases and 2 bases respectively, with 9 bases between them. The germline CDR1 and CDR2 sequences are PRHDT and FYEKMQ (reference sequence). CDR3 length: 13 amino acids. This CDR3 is CASSSRTAYEQYF. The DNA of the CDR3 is TGTGCCAGCAGCTCAAGGACGGCCTACGAGCAGTACTTC.

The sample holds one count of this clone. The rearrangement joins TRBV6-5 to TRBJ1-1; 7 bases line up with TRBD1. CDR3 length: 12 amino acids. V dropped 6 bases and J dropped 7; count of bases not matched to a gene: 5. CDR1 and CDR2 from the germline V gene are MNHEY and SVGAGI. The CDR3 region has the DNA TGTGCCAGCAGGCGACAGGGCCTTGAAGCTTTCTTT. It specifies CASRRQGLEAFF.

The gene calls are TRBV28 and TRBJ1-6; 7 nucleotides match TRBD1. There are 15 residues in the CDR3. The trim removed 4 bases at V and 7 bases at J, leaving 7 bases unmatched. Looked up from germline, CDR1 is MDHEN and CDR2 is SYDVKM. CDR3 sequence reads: CASSSPGTANSPLHF. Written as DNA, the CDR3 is TGTGCCAGCAGTTCCCCCGGGACAGCCAATTCACCCCTCCACTTT. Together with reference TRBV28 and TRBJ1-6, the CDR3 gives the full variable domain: DVKVTQSSRYLVKRTGEKVFLECVQDMDHENMFWYRQDPGLGLRLIYFSYDVKMKEKGDIPEGYSVSREKKERFSLILESASTNQTSMYLCASSSPGTANSPLHFGNGTRLTVT.

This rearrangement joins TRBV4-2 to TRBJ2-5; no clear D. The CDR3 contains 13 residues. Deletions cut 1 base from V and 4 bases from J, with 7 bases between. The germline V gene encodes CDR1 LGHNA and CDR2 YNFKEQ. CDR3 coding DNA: TGTGCCAGCAGCCAAGGGCCAGGAGAGACCCAGTACTTC. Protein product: CASSQGPGETQYF.

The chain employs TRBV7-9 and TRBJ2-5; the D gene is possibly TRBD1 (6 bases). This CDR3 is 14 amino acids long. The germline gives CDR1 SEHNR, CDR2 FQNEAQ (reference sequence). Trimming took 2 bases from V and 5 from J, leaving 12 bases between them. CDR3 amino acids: CASSLSWGQETQYF. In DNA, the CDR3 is TGTGCCAGCAGCTTATCGTGGGGGCAGGAGACCCAGTACTTC.

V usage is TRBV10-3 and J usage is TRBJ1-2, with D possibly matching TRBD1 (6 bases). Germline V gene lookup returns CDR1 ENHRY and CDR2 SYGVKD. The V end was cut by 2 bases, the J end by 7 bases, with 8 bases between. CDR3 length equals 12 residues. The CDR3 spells CAISETGRGYTF. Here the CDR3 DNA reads TGTGCCATCAGTGAGACAGGGCGTGGCTACACCTTC.

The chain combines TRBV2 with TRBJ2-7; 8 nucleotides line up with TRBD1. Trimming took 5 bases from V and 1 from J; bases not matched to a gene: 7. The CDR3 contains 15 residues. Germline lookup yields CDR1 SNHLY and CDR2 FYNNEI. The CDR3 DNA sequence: TGTGCCAGCAGTTTCGACAGGGGTCCTTCCTACGAGCAGTACTTC. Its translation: CASSFDRGPSYEQYF.

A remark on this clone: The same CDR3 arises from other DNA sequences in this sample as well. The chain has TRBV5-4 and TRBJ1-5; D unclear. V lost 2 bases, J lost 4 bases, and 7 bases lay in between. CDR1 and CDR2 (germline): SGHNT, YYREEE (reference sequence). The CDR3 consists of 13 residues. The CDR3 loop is CASSFEGNQPQHF. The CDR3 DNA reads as TGTGCCAGCAGCTTTGAAGGGAATCAGCCCCAGCATTTT. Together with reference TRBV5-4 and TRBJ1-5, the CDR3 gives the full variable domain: ETGVTQSPTHLIKTRGQQVTLRCSSQSGHNTVSWYQQALGQGPQFIFQYYREEENGRGNFPPRFSGLQFPNYSSELNVNALELDDSALYLCASSFEGNQPQHFGDGTRLSIL.

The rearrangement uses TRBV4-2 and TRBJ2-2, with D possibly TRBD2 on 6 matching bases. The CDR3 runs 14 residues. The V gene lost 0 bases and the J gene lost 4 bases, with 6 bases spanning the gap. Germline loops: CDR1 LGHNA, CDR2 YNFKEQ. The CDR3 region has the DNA TGTGCCAGCAGCCAAGAGACTAGCACCGGGGAGCTGTTTTTT. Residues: CASSQETSTGELFF.

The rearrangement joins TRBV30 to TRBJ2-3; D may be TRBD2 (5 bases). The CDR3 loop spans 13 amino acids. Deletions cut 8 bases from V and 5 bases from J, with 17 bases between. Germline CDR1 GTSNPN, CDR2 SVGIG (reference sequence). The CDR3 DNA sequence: TGTGCCACAGACCCAAGCCGGGGAGATACGCAGTATTTT. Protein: CATDPSRGDTQYF.

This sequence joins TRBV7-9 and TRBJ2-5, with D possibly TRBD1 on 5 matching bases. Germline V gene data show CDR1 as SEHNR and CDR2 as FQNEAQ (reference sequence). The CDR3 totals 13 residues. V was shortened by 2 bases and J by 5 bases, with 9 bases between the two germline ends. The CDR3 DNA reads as TGTGCCAGCAGCTTACATCAGGGCGAGACCCAGTACTTC. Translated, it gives CASSLHQGETQYF.

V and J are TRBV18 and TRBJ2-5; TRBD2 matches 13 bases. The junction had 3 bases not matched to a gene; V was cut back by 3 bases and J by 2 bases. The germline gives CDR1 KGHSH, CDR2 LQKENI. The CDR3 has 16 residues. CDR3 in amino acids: CASSPRLAGGQETQYF. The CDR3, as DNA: TGTGCCAGCTCACCTAGACTAGCGGGAGGTCAAGAGACCCAGTACTTC.

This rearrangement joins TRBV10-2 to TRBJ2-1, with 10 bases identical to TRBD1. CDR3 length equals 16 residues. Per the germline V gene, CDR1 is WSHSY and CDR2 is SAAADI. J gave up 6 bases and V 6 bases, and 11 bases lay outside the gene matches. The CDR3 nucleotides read TGCGCCAGCAGCGCTATAAAGGGGACAGGGGTCAATGAGCAGTTCTTC. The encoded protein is CASSAIKGTGVNEQFF.

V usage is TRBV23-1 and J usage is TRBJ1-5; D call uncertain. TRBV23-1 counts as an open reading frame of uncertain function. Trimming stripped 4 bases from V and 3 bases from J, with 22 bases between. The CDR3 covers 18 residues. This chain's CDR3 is CASSPSGRLDTYNQPQHF. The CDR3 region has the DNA TGCGCCAGCAGTCCCTCGGGCCGGCTTGATACCTACAATCAGCCCCAGCATTTT.

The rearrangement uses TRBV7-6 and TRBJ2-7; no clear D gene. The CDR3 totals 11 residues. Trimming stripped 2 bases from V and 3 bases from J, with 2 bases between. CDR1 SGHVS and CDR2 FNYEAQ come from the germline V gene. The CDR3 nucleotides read TGTGCCAGCAGCTTATACTACGAGCAGTACTTC. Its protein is CASSLYYEQYF.

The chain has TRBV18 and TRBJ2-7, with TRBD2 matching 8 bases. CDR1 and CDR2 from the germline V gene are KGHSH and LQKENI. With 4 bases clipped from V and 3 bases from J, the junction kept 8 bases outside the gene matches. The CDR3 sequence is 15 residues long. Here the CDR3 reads CASSLRGGLNYEQYF. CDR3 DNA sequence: TGTGCCAGCTCACTCCGCGGGGGGTTAAACTACGAGCAGTACTTC.

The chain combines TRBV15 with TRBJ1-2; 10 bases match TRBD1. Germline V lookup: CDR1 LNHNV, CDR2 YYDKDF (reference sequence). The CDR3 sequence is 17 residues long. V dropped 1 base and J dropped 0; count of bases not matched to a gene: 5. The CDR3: CATSRGQGASANYGYTF. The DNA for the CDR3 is TGTGCCACCAGCAGAGGACAGGGGGCTTCCGCTAACTATGGCTACACCTTC.

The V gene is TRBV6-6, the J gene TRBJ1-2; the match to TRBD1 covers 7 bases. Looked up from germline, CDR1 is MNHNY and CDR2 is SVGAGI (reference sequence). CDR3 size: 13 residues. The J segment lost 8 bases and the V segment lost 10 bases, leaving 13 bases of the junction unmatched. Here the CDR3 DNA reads TGTGCCATGGCCGGGACAGTTAGTCAAGGCTACACCTTC. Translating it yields CAMAGTVSQGYTF.

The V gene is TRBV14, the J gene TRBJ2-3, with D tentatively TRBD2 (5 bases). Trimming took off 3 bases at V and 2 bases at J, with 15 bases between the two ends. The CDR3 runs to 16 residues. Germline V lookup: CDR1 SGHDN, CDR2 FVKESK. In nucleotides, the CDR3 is TGTGCCAGCAGCCACTGGACTCTCCGACTCACAGATACGCAGTATTTT. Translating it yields CASSHWTLRLTDTQYF.

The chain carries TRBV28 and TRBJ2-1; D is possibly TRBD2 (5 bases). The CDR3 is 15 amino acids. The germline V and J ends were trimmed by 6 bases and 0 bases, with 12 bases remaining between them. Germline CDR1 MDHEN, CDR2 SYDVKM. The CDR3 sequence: CASRPTRDSYNEQFF. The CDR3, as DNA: TGTGCCAGCAGGCCAACCCGGGACTCCTACAATGAGCAGTTCTTC.

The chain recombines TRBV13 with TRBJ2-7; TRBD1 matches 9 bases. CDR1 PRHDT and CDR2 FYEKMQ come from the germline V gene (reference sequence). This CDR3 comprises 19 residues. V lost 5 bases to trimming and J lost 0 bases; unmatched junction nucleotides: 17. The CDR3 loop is CASSPQVRTGDGSSYEQYF. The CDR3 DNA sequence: TGTGCCAGCAGCCCACAGGTACGGACAGGGGACGGCTCCTCCTACGAGCAGTACTTC.

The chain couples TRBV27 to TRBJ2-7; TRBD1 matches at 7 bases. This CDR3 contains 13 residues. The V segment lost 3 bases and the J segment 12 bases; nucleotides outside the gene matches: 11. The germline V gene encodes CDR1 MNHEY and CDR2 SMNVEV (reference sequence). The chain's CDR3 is CASSLKPDRVLYF. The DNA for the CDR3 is TGTGCCAGCAGTTTGAAACCAGACAGGGTATTGTACTTC.

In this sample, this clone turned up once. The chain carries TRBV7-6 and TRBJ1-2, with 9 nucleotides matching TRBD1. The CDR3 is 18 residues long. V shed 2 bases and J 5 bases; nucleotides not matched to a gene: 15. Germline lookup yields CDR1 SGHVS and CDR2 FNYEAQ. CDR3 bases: TGTGCCAGCAGCTTAATGCCTAATAGGGGACAGGGAGGGTATGGCTACACCTTC. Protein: CASSLMPNRGQGGYGYTF. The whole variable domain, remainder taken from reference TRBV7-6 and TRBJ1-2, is GAGVSQSPRYKVTKRGQDVALRCDPISGHVSLYWYRQALGQGPEFLTYFNYEAQQDKSGLPNDRFSAERPEGSISTLTIQRTEQRDSAMYRCASSLMPNRGQGGYGYTFGSGTRLTVV.

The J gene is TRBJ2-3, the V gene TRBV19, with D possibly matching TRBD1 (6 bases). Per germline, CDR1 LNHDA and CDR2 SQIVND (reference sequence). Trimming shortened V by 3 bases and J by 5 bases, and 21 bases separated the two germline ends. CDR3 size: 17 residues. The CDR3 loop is CASSIAPGQNLLDTQYF. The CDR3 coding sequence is TGTGCCAGTAGTATCGCCCCCGGACAGAACCTATTAGATACGCAGTATTTT.

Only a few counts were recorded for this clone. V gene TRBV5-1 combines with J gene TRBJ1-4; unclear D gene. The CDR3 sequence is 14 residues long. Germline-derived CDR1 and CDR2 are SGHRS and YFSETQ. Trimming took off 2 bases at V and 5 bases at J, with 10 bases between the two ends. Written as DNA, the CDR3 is TGCGCCAGCAGCTTTTCGACGGGGAATGAAAAACTGTTTTTT. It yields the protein CASSFSTGNEKLFF.

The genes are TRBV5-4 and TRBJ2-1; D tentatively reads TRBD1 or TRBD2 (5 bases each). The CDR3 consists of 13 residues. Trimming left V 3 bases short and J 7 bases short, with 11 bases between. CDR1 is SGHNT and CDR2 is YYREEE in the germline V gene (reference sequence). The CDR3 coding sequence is TGTGCCAGCAGCTCACGGGACGGGAATGAGCAGTTCTTC. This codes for CASSSRDGNEQFF.

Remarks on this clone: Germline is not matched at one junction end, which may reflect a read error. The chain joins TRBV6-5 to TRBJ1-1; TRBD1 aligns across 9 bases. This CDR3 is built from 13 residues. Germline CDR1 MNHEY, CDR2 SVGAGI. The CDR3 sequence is CASHPRQGEIVEF. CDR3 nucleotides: TGTGCCAGCCACCCGAGACAGGGGGAGATCGTGGAGTTT.